A single sample is the source of the 27 T cell receptor beta chains below, sequenced in a study of vaccination and CD4 T cells after COVID-19. Treatment denoted: roughly 11-day PBMC culture with coronavirus spike peptide pools or control peptides (ViraFEST assay). Antigen specificity for these receptors is unknown. With the Oncomine TCR Beta short-read assay, DNA from cultured CD4+ T cells was sequenced. TCRdb analysed the PCR reads with MiXCR anew, one entry per CDR3 protein. The table has about 21,000 distinct CDR3 sequences, 45% to 50% seen once. Sequencing was done on a sample of CD4+ T cells from blood, cultured in vitro. The source is a human donor who had recovered from COVID-19.

V gene TRBV7-6 combines with J gene TRBJ2-1; 9 nucleotides align to TRBD2. The germline V gene encodes CDR1 SGHVS and CDR2 FNYEAQ. V lost 5 bases and J lost 10; bases outside the gene matches: 15. There are 16 residues in the CDR3. The DNA of the CDR3 is TGTGCCAGCAGCGTACATGAGACTAGCGGTCCCATGGAGCAGTTCTTC. Protein: CASSVHETSGPMEQFF. Looking up the rest from reference TRBV7-6 and TRBJ2-1 gives the full variable domain: GAGVSQSPRYKVTKRGQDVALRCDPISGHVSLYWYRQALGQGPEFLTYFNYEAQQDKSGLPNDRFSAERPEGSISTLTIQRTEQRDSAMYRCASSVHETSGPMEQFFGPGTRLTVL.

Points on this clonotype: Relative to the germline gene, one junction end is altered; a read error may explain this. The genes are TRBV25-1 and TRBJ1-2; the match to TRBD1 covers 9 bases. The CDR3 totals 16 residues. Germline loops: CDR1 MGHDK, CDR2 SYGVNS. The CDR3 DNA sequence: TGTGCCAGCAGTGGGCCTAGGACAGGGGATCTGTACGGCTGCACCTTC. This translates into CASSGPRTGDLYGCTF.

The chain has TRBV5-5 and TRBJ2-7, with D possibly TRBD1 on 6 matching bases. Germline loops: CDR1 SGHKS, CDR2 YYEKEE (reference sequence). The CDR3 runs 14 residues. The germline V and J ends were trimmed by 4 bases and 1 base, with 12 bases remaining between them. In DNA form, the CDR3 reads TGTGCCAGCAGCCCCCAGGGGAGATCCTACGAGCAGTACTTC. Its translation: CASSPQGRSYEQYF.

The J gene is TRBJ2-1, the V gene TRBV20-1; 10 bases agree with TRBD2. The V gene's germline CDR1 is DFQATT and CDR2 SNEGSKA (reference sequence). J gave up 5 bases and V 5 bases, and 3 bases lay outside the gene matches. This CDR3 has 13 amino acids. The CDR3 spells CSALGTSDNEQFF. In DNA form, the CDR3 reads TGCAGTGCTCTTGGGACTAGCGACAATGAGCAGTTCTTC.

V is TRBV28 and J is TRBJ2-5; D is unresolved. Trimming pared 3 bases from V and 9 bases from J, leaving 8 bases between. The CDR3 runs 11 residues. CDR1 and CDR2 (germline): MDHEN, SYDVKM. CDR3 bases: TGTGCCAGCAGTTTTATGACCGCCCAGTACTTC. It specifies CASSFMTAQYF.

The chain carries TRBV10-1 and TRBJ2-1; D may be TRBD2 (5 bases). Trimming removed 2 bases from V and 5 bases from J, with 10 bases in between. The V gene's germline CDR1 is WNHNN and CDR2 SYGVQD (reference sequence). The CDR3 consists of 14 residues. CDR3: CASSESGPDNEQFF. CDR3 nucleotide sequence: TGCGCCAGCAGTGAGAGCGGTCCAGACAATGAGCAGTTCTTC.

This clonotype was observed a few times. Germline is not matched at one junction end, which may reflect a read error. This sequence joins TRBV30 and TRBJ1-2; TRBD1 is a possible D gene (6 bases). Germline CDR1 is GTSNPN and CDR2 is SVGIG (reference sequence). CDR3 length: 10 amino acids. In DNA, the CDR3 is TGTGCCTGGAGTGCTACAGGGATGTACTTC. The encoded protein is CAWSATGMYF.

This clonotype was counted a few times. This chain connects TRBV30 to TRBJ2-7, with D perhaps given as TRBD1 or TRBD2 (6 bases each). V lost 5 bases to trimming and J lost 6 bases, with 11 bases between them. This CDR3 spans 11 amino acids. CDR1 GTSNPN and CDR2 SVGIG come from the germline V gene (reference sequence). The CDR3 DNA reads TGTGCCTGGGCGGGACACCGCGAGCAGTACTTC. It encodes CAWAGHREQYF.

The chain uses TRBV20-1 and TRBJ1-2; tentatively, D is TRBD1 (6 bases). The CDR3 has 13 amino acids. CDR1 and CDR2 from the germline V gene are DFQATT and SNEGSKA (reference sequence). The V end lost 6 bases, the J end lost 8 bases, and 19 bases lay between the germline ends. The CDR3 reads CSAIPFRGRGYTF. CDR3 DNA sequence: TGCAGTGCCATCCCTTTCAGGGGTAGGGGCTACACCTTC.

The chain uses TRBV15 and TRBJ2-7; D gene unclear. The germline V gene encodes CDR1 LNHNV and CDR2 YYDKDF (reference sequence). Trimming took 0 bases from V and 4 from J, leaving 16 bases between them. This CDR3 spans 16 amino acids. Here the CDR3 reads CATSRDFGLPPYEQYF. The CDR3 DNA reads as TGTGCCACCAGCAGAGATTTTGGGCTACCCCCATACGAGCAGTACTTC.

CDR3 in amino acids: CATASGGALLEQYF. The DNA for the CDR3 is TGTGCCACCGCTAGCGGAGGAGCGCTACTCGAGCAGTACTTC. V usage is TRBV10-3 and J usage is TRBJ2-7; 7 bases line up with TRBD2. The V gene end was trimmed by 10 bases and the J gene end by 6 bases; junction bases not matched to a gene: 15. From germline, CDR1 is ENHRY and CDR2 SYGVKD. The CDR3 is made up of 14 amino acids.

This clonotype was recorded a few times. V and J are TRBV7-2 and TRBJ2-2; D might be TRBD1 or TRBD2, each matching 5 bases. The length of the CDR3 is 16 residues. Per the germline V gene, CDR1 is SGHTA and CDR2 is FQGNSA. V was cut by 5 bases and J by 1 base, with 14 bases left in between. DNA for the CDR3: TGTGCCAGCAGCGCGAGACTTGGGGGGAACACCGGGGAGCTGTTTTTT. Encoded protein: CASSARLGGNTGELFF.

This clonotype is a singleton in its sample. The chain has TRBV2 and TRBJ2-2; D gene unclear. This CDR3 has 13 amino acids. V was clipped by 7 bases and J by 3 bases, with 9 bases between them. Germline CDR1 reads SNHLY; CDR2 reads FYNNEI. CDR3 nucleotide sequence: TGTGCCAGCAAATCCAGCGACACCGGGGAGCTGTTTTTT. Encoded protein: CASKSSDTGELFF.

The V gene is TRBV6-1, the J gene TRBJ1-1; 9 positions agree with TRBD1. CDR3 size: 15 residues. V lost 7 bases and J lost 2; bases outside the gene matches: 8. The germline V gene has CDR1 MNHNS and CDR2 SASEGT. The CDR3 protein is CASTHDRGLNTEAFF. As DNA, the CDR3 is TGTGCCAGCACCCATGACAGGGGGTTAAACACTGAAGCTTTCTTT.

This clonotype was counted only a few times. This chain uses TRBV20-1 with TRBJ1-2, with 7 bases aligning to TRBD1. CDR1 and CDR2 from the germline V gene are DFQATT and SNEGSKA (reference sequence). The CDR3 runs to 10 residues. As DNA, the CDR3 is TGCAGCGTTCGGGACAGAGACTACACCTTC. Its protein is CSVRDRDYTF.

This clonotype occurred a few times. V gene TRBV10-3 combines with J gene TRBJ2-2; D is ambiguous. Germline assignment: CDR1 ENHRY and CDR2 SYGVKD. The CDR3 is made up of 14 amino acids. V was pared by 8 bases and J by 1 base, with 11 bases between. The CDR3 nucleotides are TGTGCCATCCGACCGGCCCTGAACACCGGGGAGCTGTTTTTT. Translated, it gives CAIRPALNTGELFF.

V and J are TRBV21-1 and TRBJ1-5; the table gives TRBD1 as D, unverified against the DNA. TRBV21-1 is described as a pseudogene. This CDR3 comprises 13 residues. The CDR3 region is CAIGTVSNQPQHF. The CDR3 DNA sequence: TGTGCCATCGGGACGGTGAGCAATCAGCCCCAGCATTTT.

This chain links TRBV10-3 with TRBJ2-1, with D perhaps TRBD2 (5 bases). In germline, CDR1 is ENHRY, CDR2 SYGVKD. The V end lost 6 bases, the J end lost 10 bases, and 22 bases lay between the germline ends. This CDR3 has 15 residues. CDR3 region: CAIRMGGLATVEQFF. The CDR3 coding sequence is TGTGCCATCAGGATGGGCGGGCTCGCAACGGTAGAGCAGTTCTTC.

This clonotype was observed a few times. V and J are TRBV7-2 and TRBJ1-2; TRBD1 agrees at 7 bases. The junction had 12 bases not matched to a gene; V was cut back by 5 bases and J by 6 bases. This CDR3 is built from 15 residues. Germline V gene lookup returns CDR1 SGHTA and CDR2 FQGNSA. In nucleotides, the CDR3 is TGTGCCAGCAGCCAAACCCGACAGGGTAATGATGGCTACACCTTC. Translation: CASSQTRQGNDGYTF. Complete variable domain (other parts from reference TRBV7-2 and TRBJ1-2): GAGVSQSPSNKVTEKGKDVELRCDPISGHTALYWYRQSLGQGLEFLIYFQGNSAPDKSGLPSDRFSAERTGGSVSTLTIQRTQQEDSAVYLCASSQTRQGNDGYTFGSGTRLTVV.

This clonotype was seen only a few times. The V call is TRBV20-1, the J call TRBJ2-2; D gene uncertain. The germline CDR1 and CDR2 sequences are DFQATT and SNEGSKA (reference sequence). CDR3 length: 14 residues. V lost 3 bases and J 4 bases, leaving 12 bases between the germline ends. CDR3: CSASRLQGTGELFF. DNA for the CDR3: TGCAGTGCTAGTCGCCTACAAGGCACCGGGGAGCTGTTTTTT.

This clonotype was counted between two and nine times. The rearrangement links TRBV20-1 to TRBJ2-5, with 9 bases fitting TRBD2. Trimming at V came to 1 base and at J to 5 bases, leaving 5 bases not matched to a gene. The CDR3 is made up of 14 amino acids. Germline V lookup: CDR1 DFQATT, CDR2 SNEGSKA (reference sequence). The CDR3 spells CSARVASGMETQYF. The CDR3 DNA reads TGCAGTGCTAGAGTAGCTAGCGGGATGGAGACCCAGTACTTC.

This clonotype was counted only a few times. V is TRBV27 and J is TRBJ1-4, with a weak D call TRBD1 (6 bases). Germline V gene data show CDR1 as MNHEY and CDR2 as SMNVEV (reference sequence). This CDR3 has 15 residues. V dropped 6 bases and J dropped 3 bases, with 14 bases sitting between them. CDR3 coding DNA: TGTGCCAGCAGGGGACACGGGGGGGCTAATGAAAAACTGTTTTTT. Protein sequence: CASRGHGGANEKLFF.

The chain joins TRBV7-9 to TRBJ2-3, with 8 positions matching TRBD1. With 5 bases clipped from V and 6 bases from J, the junction kept 7 bases outside the gene matches. This CDR3 is built from 14 residues. Germline V lookup: CDR1 SEHNR, CDR2 FQNEAQ (reference sequence). The DNA for the CDR3 is TGTGCCAGCAGCCCACAGGGGGAAGAGGATACGCAGTATTTT. Residues: CASSPQGEEDTQYF.

The chain is built from TRBV27 and TRBJ1-1; 8 positions agree with TRBD1. The ends lost 6 bases at V and 4 bases at J; junction bases unmatched: 16. Germline V gene lookup returns CDR1 MNHEY and CDR2 SMNVEV (reference sequence). The CDR3 spans 17 residues. CDR3 bases: TGTGCCAGCAGCACTTCCAGGGGGCGGGCGGCAATCACTGAAGCTTTCTTT. Translating it yields CASSTSRGRAAITEAFF.

The V and J genes are TRBV18 and TRBJ2-2, with TRBD2 matching over 15 bases. This CDR3 spans 19 amino acids. V was clipped by 5 bases and J by 4 bases; unmatched bases: 11. Looked up from germline, CDR1 is KGHSH and CDR2 is LQKENI. CDR3 nucleotide sequence: TGTGCCAGCTCAGCGATGGGACTAGCGGGAGGAGCGATCACCGGGGAGCTGTTTTTT. Translation gives CASSAMGLAGGAITGELFF.

Comments on this clonotype: A junction boundary mismatches the germline segment, possibly from a read error. V usage is TRBV24-1 and J usage is TRBJ2-1, with 11 bases lining up with TRBD2. Germline assignment: CDR1 KGHDR and CDR2 SFDVKD. This CDR3 contains 16 residues. CDR3 in amino acids: CATSDLNLAGGNGQFF. DNA for the CDR3: TGTGCCACCAGTGATTTGAACCTAGCGGGAGGCAATGGGCAGTTCTTC.

This clonotype came up a few times. The chain combines TRBV7-9 with TRBJ2-5; D remains ambiguous. The CDR3 runs to 12 residues. The germline gives CDR1 SEHNR, CDR2 FQNEAQ (reference sequence). With 5 bases removed from V and 1 base from J, the gap between germline ends came to 5 bases. The CDR3 nucleotides read TGTGCCAGCAGCCCGTTCCAAGAGACCCAGTACTTC. Residues: CASSPFQETQYF.